Detailed here is one TCR beta chain. The data derive from a study of technical replicates of blood from a handful of donors. Germline assignment: CDR1 SGHDN and CDR2 FVKESK. Germline trimming cut 5 bases from V and 6 bases from J; bases unmatched to any gene: 10. The CDR3 loop spans 16 amino acids. Method: immunoSEQ multiplex PCR; TCRdb's copy keeps in-frame clones and lacks some. The sample lists about 80,000 clones, about 96% occurring once. Source material: T cells isolated from PBMCs. The V call is TRBV14, the J call TRBJ2-3; 11 bases agree with TRBD2. The receptor's source is a human donor in good health. The CDR3 DNA sequence: TGTGCCAGCAGCACCTGGACTAGCGGGCGGGGTGATACGCAGTATTTT. It translates to CASSTWTSGRGDTQYF. The full variable domain, in which reference TRBV14 and TRBJ2-3 provide the parts outside the CDR3, is EAGVTQFPSHSVIEKGQTVTLRCDPISGHDNLYWYRRVMGKEIKFLLHFVKESKQDESGMPNNRFLAERTGGTYSTLKVQPAELEDSGVYFCASSTWTSGRGDTQYFGPGTRLTVL.